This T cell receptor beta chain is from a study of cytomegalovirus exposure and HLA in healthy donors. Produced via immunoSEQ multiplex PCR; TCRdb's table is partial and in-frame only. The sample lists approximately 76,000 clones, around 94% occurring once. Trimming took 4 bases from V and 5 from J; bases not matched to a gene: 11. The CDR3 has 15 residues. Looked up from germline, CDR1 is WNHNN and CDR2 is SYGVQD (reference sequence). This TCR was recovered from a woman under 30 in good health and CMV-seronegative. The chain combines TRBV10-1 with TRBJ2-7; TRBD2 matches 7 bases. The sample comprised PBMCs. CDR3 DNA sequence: TGCGCCAGCAGTGCTCCGGGAGCGGGACTTGACGAGCAGTACTTC. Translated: CASSAPGAGLDEQYF.